Detailed here is one T cell receptor (beta chain). Its antigen is unidentified. This record comes from a study of CD8 T cells in ankylosing spondylitis. General study points: Disease-linked clones bore a CD8+ phenotype and were relatively rare in peripheral blood. As reported, disease-linked clones showed significant enrichment in matched ankylosing spondylitis synovial fluid. Characteristic of ankylosing spondylitis blood, it appeared, was a TCR beta motif comprising roughly eight highly homologous variants.

As the method for making TCR beta libraries, quantitative 5'-RACE with molecular barcodes was used. TCRdb itself ran the 5' RACE reads through MiXCR, one entry per CDR3 protein. The sample gives a few hundred thousand distinct CDR3 sequences, 6.5% to 10% of which show up once; just over 14% is in the top ten. Germline V lookup: CDR1 SQVTM, CDR2 ANQGSEA. V was shortened by 5 bases and J by 5 bases, with 12 bases between the two germline ends. The CDR3 loop spans 12 amino acids. V and J are TRBV29-1 and TRBJ1-1; the D is unclear. This receptor was obtained from a male donor with ankylosing spondylitis. Sequenced material: blood, either unsorted or a sorted T cell fraction (not recorded which). This CDR3 is CSVPGSKTEAFF. Written as DNA, the CDR3 is TGCAGCGTTCCCGGGTCTAAGACTGAAGCTTTCTTT.